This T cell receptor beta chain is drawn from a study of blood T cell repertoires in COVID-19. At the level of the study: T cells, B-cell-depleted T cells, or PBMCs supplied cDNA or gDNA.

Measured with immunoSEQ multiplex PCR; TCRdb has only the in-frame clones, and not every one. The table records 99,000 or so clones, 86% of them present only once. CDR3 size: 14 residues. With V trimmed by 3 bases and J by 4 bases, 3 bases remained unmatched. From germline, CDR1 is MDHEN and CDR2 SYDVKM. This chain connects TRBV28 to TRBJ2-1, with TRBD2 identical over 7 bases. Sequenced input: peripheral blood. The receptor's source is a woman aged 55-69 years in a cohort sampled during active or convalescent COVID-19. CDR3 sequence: CASSFYGRYNEQFF. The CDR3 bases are TGTGCCAGCAGTTTCTACGGGAGGTACAATGAGCAGTTCTTC.